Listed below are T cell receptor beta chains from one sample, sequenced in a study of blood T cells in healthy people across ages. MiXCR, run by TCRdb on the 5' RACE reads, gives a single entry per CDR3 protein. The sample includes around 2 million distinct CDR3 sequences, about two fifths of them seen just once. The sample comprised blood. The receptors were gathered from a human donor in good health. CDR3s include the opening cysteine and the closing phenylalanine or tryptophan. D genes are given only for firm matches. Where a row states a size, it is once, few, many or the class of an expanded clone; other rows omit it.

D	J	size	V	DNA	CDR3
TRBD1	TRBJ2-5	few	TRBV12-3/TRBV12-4	TGTGCCAGCGCCCCTGGGACAGGGGGTCTGGAGACCCAGTACTTC	CASAPGTGGLETQYF
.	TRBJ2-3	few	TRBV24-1	TGTGCCACCGCAGGTGGGGGCACAGATACGCAGTATTTT	CATAGGGTDTQYF
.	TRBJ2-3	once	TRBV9	TGTGCCAGCAGCGTAGTATTGGGTGGCATCACAGATACGCAGTATTTT	CASSVVLGGITDTQYF
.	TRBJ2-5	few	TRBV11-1	TGTGCCAGCAGCCCCGGACGGACCCAAGAGACCCAGTACTTC	CASSPGRTQETQYF
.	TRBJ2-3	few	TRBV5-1	TGCGCCAGCAGCTTGGTCTCACCACGTAGCACAGATACGCAGTATTTT	CASSLVSPRSTDTQYF
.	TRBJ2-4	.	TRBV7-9	TGTGCCAGCAGCTCCCCGGGGGCCGTTTCCAAAAACATTCAGTACTTC	CASSSPGAVSKNIQYF
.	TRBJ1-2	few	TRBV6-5	TGTGCCAGCACCTCTGGGAGGGGTTATGGCTACACCTTC	CASTSGRGYGYTF
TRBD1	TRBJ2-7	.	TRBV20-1	TGCAGTGCTATAAACAAGGGGGCCTTGAACTACGAGCAGTACTTC	CSAINKGALNYEQYF
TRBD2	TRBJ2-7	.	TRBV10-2	TGCGCCAGCAGTGCGGCGGGGGACGAGCAGTACTTC	CASSAAGDEQYF
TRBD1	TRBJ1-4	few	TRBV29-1	TGCAGCGTTAGACAGGGCGATGAAAAACTGTTTTTT	CSVRQGDEKLFF
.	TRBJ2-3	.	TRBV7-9	TGTGCCAGCGTCTCATATACAGATACGCAGTATTTT	CASVSYTDTQYF
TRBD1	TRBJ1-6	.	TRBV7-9	TGTGCCAGCAGCGCCCGGGACAGTCTTAATTCACCCCTCCACTTT	CASSARDSLNSPLHF
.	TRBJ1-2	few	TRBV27	TGTGCCCCCGGGGCCAACTATGGCTACACCTTC	CAPGANYGYTF
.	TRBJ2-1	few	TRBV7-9	TGTGCCAGCAGCTCTACAGGGACCAACAATGAGCAGTTCTTC	CASSSTGTNNEQFF
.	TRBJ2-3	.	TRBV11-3	TGTGCCAGCAGCTCAACAGAGGTGAGAGATACGCAGTATTTT	CASSSTEVRDTQYF
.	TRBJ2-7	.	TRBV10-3	TGTGCCATCAGTGTCAACTTAGTCTACGAGCAGTACTTC	CAISVNLVYEQYF
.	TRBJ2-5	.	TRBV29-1	TGCAGCGGTTTCAAGCAAGAGACCCAGTACTTC	CSGFKQETQYF
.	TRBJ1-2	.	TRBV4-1	TGCGCCAGCAGCCAAGTTTACCAGGCTGGCTACACCTTC	CASSQVYQAGYTF
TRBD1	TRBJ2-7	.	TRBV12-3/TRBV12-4	TGTGCCAGCAGTACCGCAGGGGGCCCCTCTACCTACGAGCAGTACTTC	CASSTAGGPSTYEQYF
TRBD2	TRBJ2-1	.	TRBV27	TGTGCCAGCAGTCGACTAGCGGGGGTGGATGAGCAGTTCTTC	CASSRLAGVDEQFF
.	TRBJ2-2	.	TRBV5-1	TGCGCCAGCAGCTTGAACTATAACACCGGGGAGCTGTTTTTT	CASSLNYNTGELFF
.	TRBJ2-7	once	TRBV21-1	TGTGCCAGCAGCGCACCACCTGGGACCTACGAGCAGTACTTC	CASSAPPGTYEQYF
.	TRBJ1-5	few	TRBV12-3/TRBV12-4	TGTGCCAGCAGTTTTGACGATGGGCAGCCCCAGCATTTT	CASSFDDGQPQHF
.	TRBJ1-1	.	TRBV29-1	TGCAGCGTTCTAGGAAATTCTGTGGGGACTGAAGCTTTCTTT	CSVLGNSVGTEAFF
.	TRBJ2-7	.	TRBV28	TGTGCCAGCAGTGACGACTTAAACCTGGCCGAGCAGTACTTC	CASSDDLNLAEQYF